A selection of T cell receptor beta chains follows, all from one sample in a study of blood T cell repertoires in COVID-19. Profiling relied on immunoSEQ multiplex PCR, and the TCRdb table lists in-frame clones only, not all of them. The sample includes about 200,000 clones, over 70% of them seen just once. Source material: peripheral blood. These receptors all stem from a woman in her sixties or seventies with acute or convalescent COVID-19. Both conserved end residues are part of each CDR3. A D gene is named only where the DNA matches it firmly. Clone size is given for some rows only: seen once, a few or many times, or a class if the clone is expanded.

v_call	d_call	j_call	clone_size	cdr3_nt	cdr3_aa
TRBV5-4	TRBD1	TRBJ1-2	few	TGTGCCAGCAGGGCCGGGACAGGGGGGTCTAACTATGGCTACACCTTC	CASRAGTGGSNYGYTF
TRBV28	TRBD1	TRBJ1-5	-	TGTGCCAGCAGTTCGGGACAGGGTTTCCAGCCCCAGCATTTT	CASSSGQGFQPQHF
TRBV30	TRBD2	TRBJ2-7	many	TGTGCCTGGGGGGGCGACCTACTAGCGGGAGTCGAGCAGTACTTC	CAWGGDLLAGVEQYF
TRBV5-6	TRBD1	TRBJ1-1	-	TGTGCCAGCAGCTCGAACATCGAGGACAGGGGGCGAATTGAAGCTTTCTTT	CASSSNIEDRGRIEAFF
TRBV5-1	-	TRBJ1-1	-	TGCGCCAGCAGCAGACAGGCCGGAAGTAAGGACACTGAAGCTTTCTTT	CASSRQAGSKDTEAFF
TRBV4-1	-	TRBJ2-7	-	TGCGCCCACAGGCCGTCCTACGAGCAGTACTTC	CAHRPSYEQYF
TRBV7-9	TRBD2	TRBJ2-7	-	TGTGCCAGCTACGGTAGCGGGAGGTCCGAGCAGTACTTC	CASYGSGRSEQYF
TRBV3-1/TRBV3-2	TRBD1	TRBJ2-7	-	TGTGCCAGCAGCCAGGGACAGGGGTACGAGCAGTACTTC	CASSQGQGYEQYF
TRBV2	-	TRBJ2-2	-	TGTGCCAGCAGTGAAGGGACAGTCACCGGGGAGCTGTTTTTT	CASSEGTVTGELFF
TRBV4-1	-	TRBJ2-2	few	TGCGCCAGCAGCCATCGGGAGAACACCGGGGAGCTGTTTTTT	CASSHRENTGELFF
TRBV27	TRBD1	TRBJ2-7	few	TGTGCCAGCAAGGTGCAGGGGGTGAGCAAGCAGTACTTC	CASKVQGVSKQYF
TRBV18	-	TRBJ1-2	few	TGTGCCAGCTCACCCCAGGGTGACTATGGCTACACCTTC	CASSPQGDYGYTF
TRBV18	TRBD2	TRBJ2-1	-	TGTGCCAGCTCCCCTACTAGCGGGACCTACAATGAGCAGTTCTTC	CASSPTSGTYNEQFF
TRBV19	TRBD2	TRBJ2-1	-	TGTGCCAGTAGTGCTCCCGGGACTAGCGGTAACAATGAGCAGTTCTTC	CASSAPGTSGNNEQFF
TRBV28	-	TRBJ1-2	-	TGTGCCAGCAGTTTGATGGGACTAATAGGCTACACCTTC	CASSLMGLIGYTF
TRBV5-4	-	TRBJ2-3	-	TGTGCCAGCAGCTTGGATACAAATACGCAGTATTTT	CASSLDTNTQYF
TRBV12-3/TRBV12-4	-	TRBJ1-5	-	TGTGCCAGCAGTGTAGGGGGGGACCAGCCCCAGCATTTT	CASSVGGDQPQHF
TRBV5-1	-	TRBJ1-1	-	TGCGCCAGCAGCTCCCAGGGTGGCACTGAAGCTTTCTTT	CASSSQGGTEAFF
TRBV5-1	TRBD1	TRBJ2-2	-	TGCGCCAGCAGCGGACAGGGGTTGGAGAACACCGGGGAGCTGTTTTTT	CASSGQGLENTGELFF
TRBV14	TRBD1	TRBJ1-1	-	TGTGCCAGCAGCCAAGCGGGGACAGGGGGCCGGACTGAAGCTTTCTTT	CASSQAGTGGRTEAFF
TRBV11-2	TRBD2	TRBJ2-4	-	TGTGCCAGCAGCAGGACCCCGACTAGCGGAGCAGCCAAAAACATTCAGTACTTC	CASSRTPTSGAAKNIQYF
TRBV24-1	TRBD2	TRBJ2-3	-	TGTGCCACCAGTGATTTCCGGACTAGCAGCCCTAGCACAGATACGCAGTATTTT	CATSDFRTSSPSTDTQYF
TRBV2	TRBD2	TRBJ2-7	-	TGTGCCAGCAGTGAGCTAGCGGGATCGACCGAGCAGTACTTC	CASSELAGSTEQYF
TRBV30	TRBD2	TRBJ2-1	few	TGTGCCTGGAATGGGGGACTAGCGGGAACCTACAATGAGCAGTTCTTC	CAWNGGLAGTYNEQFF
TRBV12-5	-	TRBJ2-5	-	TGTGCTAGTGGTTTCGGAGACGGAGAGACCCAGTACTTC	CASGFGDGETQYF
TRBV1	-	TRBJ2-1	-	TGCACCAGCAGCCAAGTCAAGGGGAAGGGCAATGAGCAGTTCTTC	CTSSQVKGKGNEQFF
TRBV19	-	TRBJ2-7	-	TGTGCCAGTAGTCCGGACAGCCCCTACGAGCAGTACTTC	CASSPDSPYEQYF
TRBV28	-	TRBJ1-2	few	TGTGCCAGCAGATTGGGGGGTGGCTACACCTTC	CASRLGGGYTF
TRBV6-5	-	TRBJ2-5	once	TGTGCCAGCAGGCCGACAGTAGTGGGCCAGGGCGGCCAGTACTTC	CASRPTVVGQGGQYF
TRBV7-8	-	TRBJ2-3	-	TGTGCCAGCAACCTCGCAGGGTTAGGCACAGATACGCAGTATTTT	CASNLAGLGTDTQYF
TRBV11-2	-	TRBJ2-1	-	TGTGCCAGCAGCTATTACGTTTTAGCGGCCTCGGATTACAATGAGCAGTTCTTC	CASSYYVLAASDYNEQFF
TRBV5-1	-	TRBJ2-3	-	TGCGCCAGCAGCTTGGGCCCGGGCACAGATACGCAGTATTTT	CASSLGPGTDTQYF
TRBV7-9	-	TRBJ1-2	few	TGTGCCAGCAGCTTAGGTACAGGGCGCGGCTACACCTTC	CASSLGTGRGYTF